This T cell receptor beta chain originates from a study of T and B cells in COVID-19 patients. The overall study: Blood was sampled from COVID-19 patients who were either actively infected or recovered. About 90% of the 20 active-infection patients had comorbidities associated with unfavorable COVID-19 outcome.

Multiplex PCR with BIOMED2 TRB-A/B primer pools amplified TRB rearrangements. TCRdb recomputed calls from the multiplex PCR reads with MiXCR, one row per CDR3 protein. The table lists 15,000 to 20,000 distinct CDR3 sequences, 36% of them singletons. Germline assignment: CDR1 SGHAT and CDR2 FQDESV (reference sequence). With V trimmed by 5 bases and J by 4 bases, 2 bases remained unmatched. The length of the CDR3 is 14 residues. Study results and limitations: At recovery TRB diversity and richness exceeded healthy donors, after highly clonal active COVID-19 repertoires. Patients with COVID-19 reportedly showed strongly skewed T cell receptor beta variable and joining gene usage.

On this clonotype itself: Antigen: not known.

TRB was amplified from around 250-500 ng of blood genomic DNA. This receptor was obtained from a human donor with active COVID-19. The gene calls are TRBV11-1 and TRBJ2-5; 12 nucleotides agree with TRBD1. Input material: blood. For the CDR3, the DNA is TGTGCCAGCAGCCGGGACAGGGGGCTAGAGACCCAGTACTTC. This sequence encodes CASSRDRGLETQYF.